This passage covers 32 T cell receptor beta chains from one sample sequenced in a study of shared clonotypes between healthy human individuals. TCRdb's copy holds only in-frame clones and misses some; the assay was immunoSEQ multiplex PCR. The repertoire consists of about 2.3 million clones, with around 93% occurring once and the leading ten covering around 0.4%. Sequencing was done on a sample of naive CD4+ T cells from PBMCs. Regarding subset: CD45RA+ positively selected. The receptors here all came from a man between 18 and 35 years old in good health. Some clones in this sample may be carry-over from other donors' samples.

The chain uses TRBV5-1 and TRBJ1-1, with 10 bases lining up with TRBD1. The CDR3 is made up of 17 amino acids. CDR1 and CDR2 (germline): SGHRS, YFSETQ. V lost 0 bases, J lost 1 base, and 6 bases stayed unmatched. Here the CDR3 DNA reads TGCGCCAGCAGCTTGGGATGGGGACAGGGGAGGAACACTGAAGCTTTCTTT. Translation: CASSLGWGQGRNTEAFF.

As to this clone: This same CDR3 is encoded by further DNA sequences in the sample. J is TRBJ1-2 and V is TRBV18, with D uncertain. The CDR3 is 14 residues long. Trimming left V 0 bases short and J 2 bases short, with 7 bases between. Germline-derived CDR1 and CDR2 are KGHSH and LQKENI. The CDR3 DNA follows: TGTGCCAGCTCACCACCCTCCGGAAACTATGGCTACACCTTC. It encodes CASSPPSGNYGYTF.

The table lists this clone with a few counts. The chain combines TRBV7-9 with TRBJ2-1; D unresolved. Trimming left V 6 bases short and J 2 bases short, with 8 bases between. In germline, CDR1 is SEHNR, CDR2 FQNEAQ (reference sequence). There are 13 residues in the CDR3. For the CDR3, the DNA is TGTGCCAGCAGGCTTACTGCCTACAATGAGCAGTTCTTC. Translated, it gives CASRLTAYNEQFF.

V is TRBV2 and J is TRBJ2-7; D is ambiguous. V was clipped by 0 bases and J by 6 bases, with 9 bases between them. Germline V lookup: CDR1 SNHLY, CDR2 FYNNEI. This CDR3 region has 13 residues. The CDR3 region is CASSEALLGEQYF. The CDR3 coding sequence is TGTGCCAGCAGTGAAGCGCTTCTGGGCGAGCAGTACTTC.

This clone has a single count. J is TRBJ2-1 and V is TRBV6-1; 7 nucleotides align to TRBD1. V trimming: 10 bases; J trimming: 3 bases; junction bases outside the gene matches: 12. The CDR3 extends over 15 amino acids. Germline CDR1 is MNHNS and CDR2 is SASEGT. CDR3 in DNA: TGTGCCATCTCAAGGGACAGCAGAGTCTACAATGAGCAGTTCTTC. Its translation: CAISRDSRVYNEQFF.

The V and J genes are TRBV27 and TRBJ2-5; D is unresolved. The CDR3 sequence is 12 residues long. The V end lost 6 bases, the J end lost 5 bases, and 10 bases lay between the germline ends. In germline, CDR1 is MNHEY, CDR2 SMNVEV (reference sequence). CDR3 protein: CASRDPRETQYF. In nucleotides, the CDR3 is TGTGCCAGCAGGGACCCAAGGGAGACCCAGTACTTC.

The chain couples TRBV9 to TRBJ2-6; 9 bases line up with TRBD1. There are 19 residues in the CDR3. The V and J ends lost 4 bases and 0 bases, in that order; junction bases with no gene match: 11. Germline V gene sequence: CDR1 SGDLS, CDR2 YYNGEE. CDR3 nucleotide sequence: TGTGCCAGCAGCCCAATGGGGACAGGGTCCTTCTCTGGGGCCAACGTCCTGACTTTC. Translating it yields CASSPMGTGSFSGANVLTF. Together with reference TRBV9 and TRBJ2-6, the CDR3 gives the full variable domain: DSGVTQTPKHLITATGQRVTLRCSPRSGDLSVYWYQQSLDQGLQFLIQYYNGEERAKGNILERFSAQQFPDLHSELNLSSLELGDSALYFCASSPMGTGSFSGANVLTFGAGSRLTVL.

V usage is TRBV19 and J usage is TRBJ2-1; D unresolved. CDR1 and CDR2 from the germline V gene are LNHDA and SQIVND (reference sequence). The CDR3 loop spans 15 amino acids. The V gene lost 8 bases and the J gene lost 0 bases, with 14 bases spanning the gap. The CDR3 nucleotides read TGTGCCAGTGGCCCCCCTTTGAGCTCCTACAATGAGCAGTTCTTC. Protein: CASGPPLSSYNEQFF.

The chain is built from TRBV5-3 and TRBJ2-2, with a weak D call TRBD1 (6 bases). TRBV5-3 is placed among ORFs of uncertain function. The CDR3 runs 16 residues. V lost 3 bases, J lost 7 bases, and 19 bases lay in between. CDR3 sequence: CARSSALEQGHGELFF. The DNA for the CDR3 is TGTGCCAGAAGCTCCGCTCTCGAACAGGGCCACGGGGAGCTGTTTTTT.

The genes are TRBV6-4 and TRBJ2-1; D gene ambiguous. CDR3 length: 14 amino acids. CDR1 MRHNA and CDR2 SNTAGT come from the germline V gene. V lost 2 bases and J lost 5, with 10 bases in between. The CDR3 region has the DNA TGTGCCAGCAGTGACCCGGTGCGGCACAATGAGCAGTTCTTC. Its translation: CASSDPVRHNEQFF.

The CDR3 here is CASRGGRGQTYEQYF. CDR3 in DNA: TGCGCCAGCCGGGGCGGGCGTGGACAAACCTACGAGCAGTACTTC. This chain uses TRBV5-1 with TRBJ2-7, with D perhaps matching TRBD1 or TRBD2 (5 bases each). The CDR3 totals 15 residues. Trimming took off 7 bases at V and 2 bases at J, with 19 bases between the two ends. The germline CDR1 and CDR2 sequences are SGHRS and YFSETQ.

The genes are TRBV2 and TRBJ2-6, with D perhaps TRBD1 (6 bases). Trimming cost V 8 bases and J 1 base, with 24 bases left between them. Germline-derived CDR1 and CDR2 are SNHLY and FYNNEI. The CDR3 has 19 amino acids. CDR3 coding DNA: TGTGCCAGCTACGCTAGGGGGACCCTAGAGGGGTCTGGGGCCAACGTCCTGACTTTC. It codes for CASYARGTLEGSGANVLTF.

The chain recombines TRBV19 with TRBJ1-2, with D possibly being TRBD1 (6 bases). The CDR3 consists of 16 residues. Germline V gives CDR1 LNHDA, CDR2 SQIVND (reference sequence). Deletions cut 2 bases from V and 8 bases from J, with 21 bases between. CDR3 coding DNA: TGTGCCAGTAGTATAACAGGGAGGAGGGGTTCTAGAGGCTACACCTTC. Translating it yields CASSITGRRGSRGYTF. The variable domain in full, completed from reference TRBV19 and TRBJ1-2, reads DGGITQSPKYLFRKEGQNVTLSCEQNLNHDAMYWYRQDPGQGLRLIYYSQIVNDFQKGDIAEGYSVSREKKESFPLTVTSAQKNPTAFYLCASSITGRRGSRGYTFGSGTRLTVV.

The chain recombines TRBV28 with TRBJ2-1; D is possibly TRBD1 (5 bases). Germline V gene data show CDR1 as MDHEN and CDR2 as SYDVKM. V lost 3 bases to trimming and J lost 7 bases, with 13 bases between them. The CDR3 length is 14 residues. The CDR3 region has the DNA TGTGCCAGCAGTTTGGGGCCGGCGGAAAATGAGCAGTTCTTC. Protein product: CASSLGPAENEQFF.

The chain joins TRBV10-3 to TRBJ2-2; TRBD1 agrees at 11 bases. The length of the CDR3 is 15 residues. Germline V gene data show CDR1 as ENHRY and CDR2 as SYGVKD. Trimming removed 8 bases from V and 6 bases from J; junction bases left unmatched: 8. The CDR3 here is CAIGETGQGAGELFF. The CDR3 nucleotides are TGTGCCATCGGGGAAACGGGACAGGGGGCCGGGGAGCTGTTTTTT.

This chain connects TRBV29-1 to TRBJ2-1; 8 bases are shared with TRBD2. Trimming took 5 bases from V and 6 from J; bases not matched to a gene: 12. Germline V gene lookup returns CDR1 SQVTM and CDR2 ANQGSEA. This CDR3 contains 15 residues. CDR3 bases: TGCAGCGTTTACATGTTCGGGACTAGTCTCAATGAGCAGTTCTTC. Amino acids: CSVYMFGTSLNEQFF.

This chain joins TRBV5-6 and TRBJ1-4; maybe TRBD1 (5 bases). This CDR3 contains 15 residues. Germline V gene lookup returns CDR1 SGHDT and CDR2 YYEEEE. The V gene lost 4 bases and the J gene lost 4 bases, with 14 bases spanning the gap. This CDR3 is CASSRTGTLNEKLFF. CDR3 nucleotide sequence: TGTGCCAGCAGCCGCACCGGGACCCTTAATGAAAAACTGTTTTTT.

With respect to this clone: Additional DNA sequences in this sample encode the identical CDR3. The chain combines TRBV28 with TRBJ1-2; 7 nucleotides line up with TRBD1. This CDR3 spans 14 amino acids. Trimming removed 2 bases from V and 5 bases from J; junction bases left unmatched: 5. In germline, CDR1 is MDHEN, CDR2 SYDVKM. CDR3 sequence reads: CASSLVQGRYGYTF. CDR3 coding DNA: TGTGCCAGCAGTTTAGTACAGGGGAGGTATGGCTACACCTTC.

Of note for this clone: The same CDR3 can be traced to other DNA sequences in this sample. V usage is TRBV27 and J usage is TRBJ1-1; D is ambiguous. The germline V gene has CDR1 MNHEY and CDR2 SMNVEV (reference sequence). The V and J ends lost 4 bases and 4 bases respectively, with 7 bases between them. The CDR3 runs to 12 residues. DNA of the CDR3: TGTGCCAGCAGTTCCCCGGGCACTGAAGCTTTCTTT. Translation gives CASSSPGTEAFF.

Notes on this clone: This same CDR3 is encoded by further DNA sequences in the sample. The chain joins TRBV20-1 to TRBJ2-3; D uncertain. The germline gives CDR1 DFQATT, CDR2 SNEGSKA (reference sequence). Trimming pared 1 base from V and 3 bases from J, leaving 2 bases between. The CDR3 sequence is 11 residues long. CDR3 in amino acids: CSARVTDTQYF. The DNA of the CDR3 is TGCAGTGCTAGAGTGACAGATACGCAGTATTTT.

V usage is TRBV30 and J usage is TRBJ2-1, with D possibly TRBD1 on 6 matching bases. CDR3 size: 14 residues. V was shortened by 1 base and J by 5 bases, with 12 bases between the two germline ends. The V gene's germline CDR1 is GTSNPN and CDR2 SVGIG (reference sequence). As DNA, the CDR3 is TGTGCCTGGAGTGGGCGGCAGGGGAACAATGAGCAGTTCTTC. Amino acids: CAWSGRQGNNEQFF.

This clone has only one observation. The chain links TRBV27 to TRBJ2-7; 7 positions match TRBD1. The CDR3 loop spans 15 amino acids. Losses at the gene ends were 6 bases for V and 5 bases for J; bases not matched to a gene: 13. Germline V gives CDR1 MNHEY, CDR2 SMNVEV (reference sequence). The CDR3 bases are TGTGCCAGCAGGTCATACTACAGGGGTCTCCACGAGCAGTACTTC. It translates to CASRSYYRGLHEQYF.

This chain links TRBV7-2 with TRBJ2-1, with 11 bases lining up with TRBD2. The germline gives CDR1 SGHTA, CDR2 FQGNSA. The CDR3 consists of 15 residues. The V segment lost 1 base and the J segment 9 bases; nucleotides outside the gene matches: 5. CDR3 in amino acids: CASSLVPSGRFEQFF. CDR3 DNA: TGTGCCAGCAGCTTAGTACCTAGCGGGAGGTTTGAGCAGTTCTTC. The entire variable domain, with the rest obtained from reference TRBV7-2 and TRBJ2-1, is as follows: GAGVSQSPSNKVTEKGKDVELRCDPISGHTALYWYRQSLGQGLEFLIYFQGNSAPDKSGLPSDRFSAERTGGSVSTLTIQRTQQEDSAVYLCASSLVPSGRFEQFFGPGTRLTVL.

A word on this clone: This sample includes further DNA sequences coding for the same CDR3. This rearrangement joins TRBV25-1 to TRBJ1-1; the D is unclear. The CDR3 contains 13 residues. Germline CDR1 reads MGHDK; CDR2 reads SYGVNS. The V end was cut by 9 bases, the J end by 0 bases, with 11 bases between. The CDR3 region is CASRQALNTEAFF. CDR3 sequence (DNA): TGTGCCAGTCGTCAGGCGCTGAACACTGAAGCTTTCTTT.

The chain uses TRBV5-5 and TRBJ2-5, with TRBD1 identical over 9 bases. CDR3 length equals 14 residues. Trimming at V came to 2 bases and at J to 5 bases, leaving 4 bases not matched to a gene. Germline assignment: CDR1 SGHKS and CDR2 YYEKEE (reference sequence). The CDR3 spells CASSLSGTGETQYF. The CDR3 coding sequence is TGTGCCAGCAGCTTAAGCGGGACAGGGGAGACCCAGTACTTC.

J is TRBJ1-2 and V is TRBV6-1, with TRBD1 identical over 7 bases. The CDR3 is 15 residues long. V lost 8 bases and J lost 3; bases outside the gene matches: 12. Looked up from germline, CDR1 is MNHNS and CDR2 is SASEGT. CDR3 DNA: TGTGCCAGCCAACCGGGGACAGTAGCTTACTATGGCTACACCTTC. Protein sequence: CASQPGTVAYYGYTF.

V usage is TRBV19 and J usage is TRBJ1-5, with a tentative D call TRBD1 (6 bases). Germline V gene sequence: CDR1 LNHDA, CDR2 SQIVND (reference sequence). The CDR3 is made up of 14 amino acids. The V end lost 7 bases, the J end lost 0 bases, and 10 bases lay between the germline ends. Written as DNA, the CDR3 is TGTGCCAGTAAGGGGGGAAATAGCAATCAGCCCCAGCATTTT. Its protein is CASKGGNSNQPQHF.

V is TRBV5-4 and J is TRBJ2-5; D tentatively reads TRBD1 or TRBD2 (5 bases each). The CDR3 is made up of 15 amino acids. In germline, CDR1 is SGHNT, CDR2 YYREEE (reference sequence). V was shortened by 4 bases and J by 3 bases, with 16 bases between the two germline ends. CDR3 region: CASSRSGTVEETQYF. The CDR3 DNA is TGTGCCAGCAGCCGATCCGGGACGGTGGAAGAGACCCAGTACTTC.

A remark on this clone: Other DNA sequences of this sample code for an identical CDR3. This chain links TRBV6-5 with TRBJ1-1; tentative D call: TRBD1 (6 bases). Trimming removed 2 bases from V and 4 bases from J, with 11 bases in between. Per the germline V gene, CDR1 is MNHEY and CDR2 is SVGAGI. The CDR3 is made up of 14 amino acids. CDR3 DNA: TGTGCCAGCAGTTACACCAGGGGCGGCACTGAAGCTTTCTTT. It specifies CASSYTRGGTEAFF.

The chain employs TRBV11-1 and TRBJ2-5; the D call may be TRBD1 or TRBD2 (5 bases each). Trimming stripped 5 bases from V and 0 bases from J, with 13 bases between. This CDR3 is 15 amino acids long. Per the germline V gene, CDR1 is SGHAT and CDR2 is FQDESV (reference sequence). DNA for the CDR3: TGTGCCAGCAGCCAGGGACGGAGGTACCAAGAGACCCAGTACTTC. Translation gives CASSQGRRYQETQYF.

The chain uses TRBV6-5 and TRBJ2-1, with D possibly matching TRBD2 (5 bases). The germline V gene has CDR1 MNHEY and CDR2 SVGAGI. Trimming removed 10 bases at V and 10 bases at J, with 26 bases between. The CDR3 is 15 residues long. CDR3 DNA sequence: TGTGCCACCTCGCGGTCGGGGTGGTCCACGGGAGAGCAGTTCTTC. Translating it yields CATSRSGWSTGEQFF.

This chain links TRBV19 with TRBJ2-1, with D maybe TRBD2 (6 bases). V was shortened by 1 base and J by 5 bases, with 9 bases between the two germline ends. CDR3 length equals 14 residues. CDR1 and CDR2 from the germline V gene are LNHDA and SQIVND (reference sequence). The CDR3 spells CASSIGGVNNEQFF. CDR3 coding DNA: TGTGCCAGTAGTATAGGCGGGGTCAACAATGAGCAGTTCTTC.